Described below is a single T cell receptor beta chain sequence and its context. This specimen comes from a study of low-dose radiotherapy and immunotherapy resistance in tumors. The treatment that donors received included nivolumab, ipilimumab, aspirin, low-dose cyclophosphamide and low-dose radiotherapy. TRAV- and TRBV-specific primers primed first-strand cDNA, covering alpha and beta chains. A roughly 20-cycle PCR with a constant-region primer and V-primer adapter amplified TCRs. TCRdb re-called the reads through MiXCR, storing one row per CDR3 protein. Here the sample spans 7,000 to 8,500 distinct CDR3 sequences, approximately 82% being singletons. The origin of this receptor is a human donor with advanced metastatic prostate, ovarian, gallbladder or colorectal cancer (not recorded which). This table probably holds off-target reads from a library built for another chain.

CDR3 nucleotide sequence: TGTGCCAGCAGCGCCGCACAGAGCAATCAGCCCCAGCATTTT. This gives the protein CASSAAQSNQPQHF. This rearrangement joins TRBV2 to TRBJ1-5; D remains ambiguous. Trimming stripped 6 bases from V and 1 base from J, with 10 bases between. Germline CDR1 SNHLY, CDR2 FYNNEI. The CDR3 is 14 residues long.